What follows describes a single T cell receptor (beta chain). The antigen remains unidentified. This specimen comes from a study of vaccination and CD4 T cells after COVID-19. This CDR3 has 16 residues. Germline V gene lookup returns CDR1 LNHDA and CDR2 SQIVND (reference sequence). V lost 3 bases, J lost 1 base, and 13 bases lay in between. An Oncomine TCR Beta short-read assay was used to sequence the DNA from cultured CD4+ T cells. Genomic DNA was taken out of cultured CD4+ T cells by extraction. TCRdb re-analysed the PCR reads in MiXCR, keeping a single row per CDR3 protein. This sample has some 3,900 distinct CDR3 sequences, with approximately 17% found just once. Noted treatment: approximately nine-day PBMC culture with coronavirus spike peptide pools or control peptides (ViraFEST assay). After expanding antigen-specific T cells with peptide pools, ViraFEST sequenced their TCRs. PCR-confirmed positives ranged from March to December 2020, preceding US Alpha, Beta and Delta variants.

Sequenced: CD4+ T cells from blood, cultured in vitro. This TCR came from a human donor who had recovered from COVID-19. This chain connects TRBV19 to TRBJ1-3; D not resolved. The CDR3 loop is CASSMSGVSSGNTIYF. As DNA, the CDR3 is TGTGCCAGTAGTATGTCCGGGGTGAGTTCTGGAAACACCATATATTTT.